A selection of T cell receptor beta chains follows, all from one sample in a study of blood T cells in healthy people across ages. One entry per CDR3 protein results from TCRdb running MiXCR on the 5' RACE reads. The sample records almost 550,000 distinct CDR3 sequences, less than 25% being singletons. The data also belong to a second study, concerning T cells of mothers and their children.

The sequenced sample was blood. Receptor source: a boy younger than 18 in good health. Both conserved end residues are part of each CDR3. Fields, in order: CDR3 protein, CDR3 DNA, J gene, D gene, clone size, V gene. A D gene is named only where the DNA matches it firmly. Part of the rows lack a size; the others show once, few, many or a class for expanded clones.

CDR3aa: CSVDGDLDRPETQYF
CDR3nt: TGCAGCGTTGATGGCGACCTGGACAGGCCGGAGACCCAGTACTTC
j_gene: TRBJ2-5
d_gene: TRBD1
abundance: few
v_gene: TRBV29-1

CDR3aa: CSASPGSNEQYF
CDR3nt: TGCAGTGCTAGCCCTGGCAGCAACGAGCAGTACTTC
j_gene: TRBJ2-7
d_gene: -
abundance: -
v_gene: TRBV20-1

CDR3aa: CASFSQGREQYF
CDR3nt: TGTGCCAGTTTTAGCCAGGGGCGCGAGCAGTACTTC
j_gene: TRBJ2-7
d_gene: -
abundance: -
v_gene: TRBV19

CDR3aa: CASSQPQGAFLMTGELFF
CDR3nt: TGTGCCAGCAGCCAACCACAGGGGGCGTTTCTAATGACCGGGGAGCTGTTTTTT
j_gene: TRBJ2-2
d_gene: TRBD1
abundance: few
v_gene: TRBV3-1

CDR3aa: CASSLSRGEATYNEQFF
CDR3nt: TGTGCCAGCAGCTTATCGCGGGGGGAGGCCACCTACAATGAGCAGTTCTTC
j_gene: TRBJ2-1
d_gene: TRBD2
abundance: -
v_gene: TRBV7-9

CDR3aa: CASSQGMGDYGYTF
CDR3nt: TGTGCCAGCAGCCAAGGAATGGGGGACTATGGCTACACCTTC
j_gene: TRBJ1-2
d_gene: -
abundance: -
v_gene: TRBV4-2

CDR3aa: CASSYSNANTGELFF
CDR3nt: TGTGCCAGCAGTTACTCGAATGCAAACACCGGGGAGCTGTTTTTT
j_gene: TRBJ2-2
d_gene: -
abundance: -
v_gene: TRBV6-5

CDR3aa: CASSLWGSSSGANVLTF
CDR3nt: TGTGCCAGCAGTTTATGGGGCAGCAGCTCTGGGGCCAACGTCCTGACTTTC
j_gene: TRBJ2-6
d_gene: -
abundance: -
v_gene: TRBV28

CDR3aa: CASSLIGGQGNSPLHF
CDR3nt: TGTGCCAGCAGCTTAATCGGGGGACAGGGGAATTCACCCCTCCACTTT
j_gene: TRBJ1-6
d_gene: TRBD1
abundance: few
v_gene: TRBV7-9

CDR3aa: CASSPGRDRGYNEQFF
CDR3nt: TGCGCCAGCAGCCCCGGGCGAGACAGGGGTTACAATGAGCAGTTCTTC
j_gene: TRBJ2-1
d_gene: TRBD1
abundance: -
v_gene: TRBV4-1

CDR3aa: CSAPNRGLLAGGPYEKYF
CDR3nt: TGCAGTGCTCCTAACAGGGGGTTACTAGCGGGGGGGCCCTACGAGAAGTACTTC
j_gene: TRBJ2-5
d_gene: TRBD2
abundance: -
v_gene: TRBV20-1

CDR3aa: CASSQGVRVRETQYF
CDR3nt: TGTGCCAGCAGCCAAGGAGTCAGGGTCCGAGAGACCCAGTACTTC
j_gene: TRBJ2-5
d_gene: -
abundance: few
v_gene: TRBV14

CDR3aa: CASSLGLTYGYTF
CDR3nt: TGTGCCAGCAGTTTAGGCCTGACCTATGGTTACACCTTC
j_gene: TRBJ1-2
d_gene: -
abundance: few
v_gene: TRBV12-3/TRBV12-4

CDR3aa: CSVPGSEGMRSGANVLTF
CDR3nt: TGCAGCGTCCCCGGTTCGGAGGGGATGCGAAGTGGGGCCAACGTCCTGACTTTC
j_gene: TRBJ2-6
d_gene: -
abundance: -
v_gene: TRBV29-1

CDR3aa: CASSPPASVAGGGSYEQYF
CDR3nt: TGTGCCAGCAGCCCTCCGGCTTCAGTAGCGGGGGGAGGGTCCTACGAGCAGTACTTC
j_gene: TRBJ2-7
d_gene: TRBD2
abundance: few
v_gene: TRBV7-6

CDR3aa: CASSQTPPYEQYF
CDR3nt: TGTGCCAGCAGTCAGACTCCTCCCTACGAGCAGTACTTC
j_gene: TRBJ2-7
d_gene: -
abundance: once
v_gene: TRBV6-1

CDR3aa: CATSRGLAEQFF
CDR3nt: TGTGCCACCAGCAGAGGGCTAGCTGAGCAGTTCTTC
j_gene: TRBJ2-1
d_gene: -
abundance: -
v_gene: TRBV15